Sequencing of this TCR beta chain was carried out in a study of a mutant IDH1 vaccine in newly diagnosed glioma. Across the study: An approximately 60% male, about 38% female split and a mean age of around 41 years characterized treated patients. Patients' prior therapy spanned radiotherapy, temozolomide, or both; most underwent both.

V lost 0 bases to trimming and J lost 0 bases, with 12 bases between them. The CDR3 is 16 residues long. Germline-derived CDR1 and CDR2 are LGHNA and YSLEER. Sample time point: week 5, during vaccination. The content of each vaccine dose was 300 ug of mutant IDH1 20-mer peptide, and topical imiquimod accompanied it. Only in-frame clones appear in the TCRdb table, and some are missing; sequencing was by immunoSEQ multiplex PCR. Among roughly 28,000 clones listed, approximately 88% were seen once. As for this clone: Its matching antigen is unknown.

This clonotype was obtained from a man between 18 and 35 years old with glioma. The specimen was PBMCs, collected from a glioma patient whose treatment included an IDH1 peptide vaccine. The chain recombines TRBV4-3 with TRBJ2-7; D is unclear. CDR3 region: CASSQDWYSHSYEQYF. DNA for the CDR3: TGCGCCAGCAGCCAAGATTGGTACAGTCACTCCTACGAGCAGTACTTC.